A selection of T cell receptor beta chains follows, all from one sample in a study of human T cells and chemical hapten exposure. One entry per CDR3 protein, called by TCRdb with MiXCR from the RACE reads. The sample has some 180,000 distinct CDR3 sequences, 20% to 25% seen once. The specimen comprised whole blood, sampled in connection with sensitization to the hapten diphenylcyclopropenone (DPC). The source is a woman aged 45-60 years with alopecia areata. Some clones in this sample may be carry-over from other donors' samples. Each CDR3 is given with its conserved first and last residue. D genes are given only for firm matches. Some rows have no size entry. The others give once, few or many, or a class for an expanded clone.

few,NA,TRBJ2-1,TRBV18,TGTGCCAGCTCGTTGAGGGGACTGGCCAATGAGCAGTTCTTC,CASSLRGLANEQFF
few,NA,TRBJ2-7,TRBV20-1,TGCAGTGCTAGCGTGCAGACCTACGAGCAGTACTTC,CSASVQTYEQYF
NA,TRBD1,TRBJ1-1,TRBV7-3,TGTGCCAGCAGCCCAGGGGGGTCCACTGAAGCTTTCTTT,CASSPGGSTEAFF
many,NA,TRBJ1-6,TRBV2,TGTGCCAGCAGTGTAGGGGCGGGCGATTCACCCCTCCACTTT,CASSVGAGDSPLHF
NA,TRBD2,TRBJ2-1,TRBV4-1,TGCGCCAGCAGCCAAGTAGGAGCCCCGGGGGGTGAGTTCTTC,CASSQVGAPGGEFF
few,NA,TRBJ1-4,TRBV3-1,TGTGCCAGCAGCCAAGATCGGTCAGGACGACTTAGTGAAAAACTGTTTTTT,CASSQDRSGRLSEKLFF
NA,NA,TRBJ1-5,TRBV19,TGTGCCAGTAGTCTTTTTGACAGTAATCAGCCCCAGCATTTT,CASSLFDSNQPQHF
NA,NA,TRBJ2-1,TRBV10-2,TGCGCCAGCAGTGTCGTAGGTGCCACCAATGAGCAGTTCTTC,CASSVVGATNEQFF
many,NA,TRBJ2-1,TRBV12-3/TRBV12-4,TGTGCCAGCAGCTTAAGGGCAGAGCAGTTCTTC,CASSLRAEQFF
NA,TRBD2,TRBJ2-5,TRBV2,TGTGCCAGCAGCCCTTTGGGGACTAGCGGGAGAGAGACCCAGTACTTC,CASSPLGTSGRETQYF
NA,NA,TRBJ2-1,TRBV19,TGTGCCAGTAGTTTGGAATTCCTCTCCTACAATGAGCAGTTCTTC,CASSLEFLSYNEQFF
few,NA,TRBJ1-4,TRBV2,TGTGCCAGCAAAGGAGATTCGGAGGAAAAACTGTTTTTT,CASKGDSEEKLFF
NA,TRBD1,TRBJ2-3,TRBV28,TGTGCCAGCAGTACAAGGACGGCAGGGGGCGACCCTCCCAGGTATTTT,CASSTRTAGGDPPRYF
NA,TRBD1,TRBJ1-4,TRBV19,TGTGCCACCAGGGACAGGGGCGGTAATTATGAAAAACTGTTTTTT,CATRDRGGNYEKLFF
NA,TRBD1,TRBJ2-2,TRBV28,TGTGCCAGCAGTTTATCGGACAGGCGCACCGGGGAGCTGTTTTTT,CASSLSDRRTGELFF
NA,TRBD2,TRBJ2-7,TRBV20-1,TGCAGTGCTAGGTGGACTAGCGGGCGAGACTCCTACGAGCAGTACTTC,CSARWTSGRDSYEQYF
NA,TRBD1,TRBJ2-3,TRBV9,TGTGCCAGCAGCGTAGATCGGACAGGAGCGCAGTATTTT,CASSVDRTGAQYF
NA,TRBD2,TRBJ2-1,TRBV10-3,TGTGCCATCAGTGATCTAGCGGGGGAGTTCTTC,CAISDLAGEFF
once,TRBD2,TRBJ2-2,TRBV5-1,TGCGCCAGCGCGAGGGCGGGAGCCACCGGGGAGCTGTTTTTT,CASARAGATGELFF
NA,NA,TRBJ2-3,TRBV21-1,TGTGCCAGCAGCGAGGCTGGGACAGGGACCACAGATACGCAGTATTTT,CASSEAGTGTTDTQYF
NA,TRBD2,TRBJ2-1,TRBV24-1,TGTGCCACCAGTGATTTGAGGGCTAGCGGGAGTGAGAATGAGCAGTTCTTC,CATSDLRASGSENEQFF
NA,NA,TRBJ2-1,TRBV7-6,TGTGCCAGCAGCGCACAGGCGTCCTCCTACAATGAGCAGTTCTTC,CASSAQASSYNEQFF
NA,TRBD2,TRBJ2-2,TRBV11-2,TGTGCCAGCAGCTTAGGGCGCGGGAGTTCAAACACCGGGGAGCTGTTTTTT,CASSLGRGSSNTGELFF
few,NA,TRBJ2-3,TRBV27,TGTGCCAGCAGTCTCCGACAGGGGAGGGGCACAGATACGCAGTATTTT,CASSLRQGRGTDTQYF
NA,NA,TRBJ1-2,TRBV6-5,TGTGCCAGCAGTTCGAATAAGCGTTACTATGGCTACACCTTC,CASSSNKRYYGYTF
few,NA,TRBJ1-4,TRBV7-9,TGTGCCAGCAGTCCGGGGGATTTTAATGAAAAACTGTTTTTT,CASSPGDFNEKLFF
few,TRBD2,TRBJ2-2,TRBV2,TGTGCCAGCAGTGAGACTAGCGGAAACACCGGGGAGCTGTTTTTT,CASSETSGNTGELFF